The T cell receptor beta chain described here comes from a study of T-cell reconstitution after alpha-beta-depleted transplantation in children. Study-level findings and limits: A year post-transplant, T-cell counts and diversity derived mostly from newly produced T cells.

Molecular barcoding with unique molecular identifiers was used for the TCRbeta library. One entry per CDR3 protein, called by TCRdb with MiXCR from the PCR reads. Seen here are 700,000 to 850,000 distinct CDR3 sequences, approximately 15% observed once, and the top ten hold approximately 5%. The CDR3 is 15 amino acids. Germline V lookup: CDR1 SQVTM, CDR2 ANQGSEA. The junction had 6 bases not matched to a gene; V was cut back by 4 bases and J by 5 bases. Notes on this clonotype: Its matching antigen is unknown.

V and J are TRBV29-1 and TRBJ2-1, with 12 bases aligning to TRBD2. The TCR sequence derives from a male patient aged 10-17 years who had a stem cell transplant for acute lymphoblastic leukemia, so the T cells may come from the graft donor. The source material was PBMCs, mostly from graft donor cells, sampled 360 days after TCRalphabeta/CD19-depleted stem cell transplant. The CDR3 sequence is CSVALTSGGDNEQFF. Written as DNA, the CDR3 is TGCAGCGTTGCCCTGACTAGCGGGGGTGACAATGAGCAGTTCTTC.